A single sample is the source of the 20 T cell receptor beta chains below, sequenced in a study of blood T cell repertoires in COVID-19. Sequenced by immunoSEQ multiplex PCR; TCRdb stores in-frame clones only, minus some. The sample shows roughly 88,000 clones, roughly 80% of them seen only once. Sample: peripheral blood. These receptors were taken from a woman aged 80 or older with acute or convalescent COVID-19.

The genes are TRBV15 and TRBJ1-5; 8 bases align to TRBD1. The germline gives CDR1 LNHNV, CDR2 YYDKDF (reference sequence). The V and J ends lost 4 bases and 1 base, in that order; junction bases with no gene match: 3. CDR3 size: 15 residues. This CDR3 reads CATSIGQGSNQPQHF. The CDR3 coding sequence is TGTGCCACCAGCATCGGACAGGGCAGCAATCAGCCCCAGCATTTT.

The V and J genes are TRBV6-5 and TRBJ1-5; 7 bases map to TRBD1. Per the germline V gene, CDR1 is MNHEY and CDR2 is SVGAGI. V was clipped by 7 bases and J by 1 base; unmatched bases: 7. The CDR3 is made up of 15 amino acids. The CDR3 DNA sequence: TGTGCCAGCACTGGGGCAGGGGGGAGCAATCAGCCCCAGCATTTT. Translated: CASTGAGGSNQPQHF.

This clone is a singleton in its sample. The chain joins TRBV11-2 to TRBJ1-1; no firm D call. The CDR3 has 15 residues. Germline assignment: CDR1 SGHAT and CDR2 FQNNGV. Deletions cut 1 base from V and 0 bases from J, with 9 bases between. CDR3 sequence (DNA): TGTGCCAGCAGCTTAGGCGTCGGTCTGAACACTGAAGCTTTCTTT. Protein: CASSLGVGLNTEAFF.

The V gene is TRBV10-1, the J gene TRBJ2-7; a weak D match, TRBD1 (6 bases). The germline CDR1 and CDR2 sequences are WNHNN and SYGVQD (reference sequence). This CDR3 has 14 residues. V lost 2 bases, J lost 5 bases, and 13 bases lay in between. In nucleotides, the CDR3 is TGCGCCAGCAGTGAGGGCCAGGGGTGGGACGAGCAGTACTTC. It encodes CASSEGQGWDEQYF.

In its sample, this clone was seen once. The chain is built from TRBV18 and TRBJ2-2; TRBD1 matches at 9 bases. CDR3 length: 16 residues. V was clipped by 0 bases and J by 6 bases; unmatched bases: 5. The germline gives CDR1 KGHSH, CDR2 LQKENI. CDR3 nucleotide sequence: TGTGCCAGCTCACCACCGGGACAGGGTGGTTCCGGGGAGCTGTTTTTT. Translating it yields CASSPPGQGGSGELFF.

This clone showed up just once. This chain connects TRBV10-3 to TRBJ1-1, with a weak D call TRBD1 (5 bases). The CDR3 covers 12 residues. Germline lookup yields CDR1 ENHRY and CDR2 SYGVKD. V was pared by 6 bases and J by 7 bases, with 12 bases between. The CDR3 DNA reads TGTGCCATCAGCGCGCAAACAGGTGAAGCTTTCTTT. Translation: CAISAQTGEAFF.

The rearrangement links TRBV25-1 to TRBJ1-4; D unclear. V was trimmed by 4 bases and J by 11 bases, leaving 29 bases between them. CDR1 is MGHDK and CDR2 is SYGVNS in the germline V gene. This CDR3 contains 18 residues. The CDR3 nucleotides are TGTGCCAGCAGTGGCCCACGGAAGACGGAGTCCTTAATGAGGAAACTGTTTTTT. The encoded protein is CASSGPRKTESLMRKLFF.

In its sample, this clone was seen once. V usage is TRBV7-2 and J usage is TRBJ2-7; D not resolved. This CDR3 is 12 amino acids long. Per the germline V gene, CDR1 is SGHTA and CDR2 is FQGNSA. The V end lost 1 base, the J end lost 4 bases, and 5 bases lay between the germline ends. The CDR3 DNA follows: TGTGCCAGCAGCTTAGGGGCTTACGAGCAGTACTTC. Translating it yields CASSLGAYEQYF. Complete variable domain (other parts from reference TRBV7-2 and TRBJ2-7): GAGVSQSPSNKVTEKGKDVELRCDPISGHTALYWYRQSLGQGLEFLIYFQGNSAPDKSGLPSDRFSAERTGGSVSTLTIQRTQQEDSAVYLCASSLGAYEQYFGPGTRLTVT.

The rearrangement links TRBV7-9 to TRBJ2-2; D is possibly TRBD2 (5 bases). Deletions cut 1 base from V and 1 base from J, with 7 bases between. CDR1 is SEHNR, CDR2 FQNEAQ, per germline (reference sequence). The CDR3 runs to 15 residues. CDR3 sequence: CASSLGTQNTGELFF. The CDR3 region has the DNA TGTGCCAGCAGCTTAGGGACTCAGAACACCGGGGAGCTGTTTTTT.

The rearrangement joins TRBV30 to TRBJ1-2, with a tentative D call TRBD1 (6 bases). V lost 0 bases, J lost 0 bases, and 11 bases lay in between. The CDR3 extends over 15 amino acids. Looked up from germline, CDR1 is GTSNPN and CDR2 is SVGIG (reference sequence). CDR3 sequence reads: CAWSVRAGANYGYTF. In DNA, the CDR3 is TGTGCCTGGAGTGTAAGGGCAGGGGCTAACTATGGCTACACCTTC.

This clone was recorded a few times. The V call is TRBV2, the J call TRBJ1-5; D gene unclear. V dropped 7 bases and J dropped 4 bases, with 8 bases sitting between them. This CDR3 contains 12 residues. Germline V CDR1 and CDR2: SNHLY, FYNNEI. CDR3 amino acids: CASNGRNQPQHF. The CDR3 DNA reads TGTGCCAGCAACGGCAGGAATCAGCCCCAGCATTTT.

This clone was seen a handful of times. This chain links TRBV3-1 (or the pseudogene TRBV3-2) with TRBJ1-6; D is unclear. From germline, CDR1 is LGHDT and CDR2 YNNKEL (reference sequence). V was trimmed by 4 bases and J by 0 bases, leaving 10 bases between them. This CDR3 has 16 amino acids. The CDR3 protein is CASSRPGSSYNSPLHF. CDR3 bases: TGTGCCAGCAGCCGCCCGGGTAGCTCCTATAATTCACCCCTCCACTTT.

Only a few counts were recorded for this clone. J is TRBJ2-3 and V is TRBV11-2, with D possibly TRBD1 on 6 matching bases. V was clipped by 0 bases and J by 3 bases, with 10 bases between them. The germline V gene encodes CDR1 SGHAT and CDR2 FQNNGV. The CDR3 runs to 15 residues. The CDR3 DNA follows: TGTGCCAGCAGCTTAGATACCAGGGGAACAGATACGCAGTATTTT. Protein: CASSLDTRGTDTQYF. The whole variable domain, remainder taken from reference TRBV11-2 and TRBJ2-3, is EAGVAQSPRYKIIEKRQSVAFWCNPISGHATLYWYQQILGQGPKLLIQFQNNGVVDDSQLPKDRFSAERLKGVDSTLKIQPAKLEDSAVYLCASSLDTRGTDTQYFGPGTRLTVL.

The chain has TRBV5-4 and TRBJ2-3; maybe TRBD1 (6 bases). The ends were cut back, 10 bases at V and 0 bases at J, with 15 bases in the middle. CDR1 SGHNT and CDR2 YYREEE come from the germline V gene (reference sequence). The CDR3 length is 14 residues. In DNA, the CDR3 is TGTGCCTCCCAGGGGTCCCCTAGCACAGATACGCAGTATTTT. It yields the protein CASQGSPSTDTQYF.

The chain couples TRBV5-1 to TRBJ1-2; 9 positions agree with TRBD1. The CDR3 spans 16 residues. Trimming cost V 4 bases and J 4 bases; bases outside gene matches: 11. Per the germline V gene, CDR1 is SGHRS and CDR2 is YFSETQ. The CDR3 spells CASSPGGDRAVYGYTF. CDR3 DNA sequence: TGCGCCAGCAGCCCCGGAGGGGACAGGGCGGTCTATGGCTACACCTTC.

The chain combines TRBV24-1 with TRBJ2-5; possible D gene TRBD2, 6 bases. Germline-derived CDR1 and CDR2 are KGHDR and SFDVKD. Trimming took 4 bases from V and 2 from J, leaving 16 bases between them. The CDR3 has 16 amino acids. The CDR3 reads CATSDAGGPRQETQYF. For the CDR3, the DNA is TGTGCCACCAGTGACGCCGGGGGTCCGAGGCAAGAGACCCAGTACTTC.

The genes are TRBV7-2 and TRBJ1-5, with D hard to call. V was trimmed by 5 bases and J by 1 base, leaving 12 bases between them. The CDR3 spans 15 residues. Germline V lookup: CDR1 SGHTA, CDR2 FQGNSA. The CDR3 here is CASSPPTGSNQPQHF. DNA for the CDR3: TGTGCCAGCAGCCCACCGACCGGGAGCAATCAGCCCCAGCATTTT.

This chain links TRBV2 with TRBJ2-3, with 7 bases identical to TRBD1. V gave up 7 bases and J gave up 5 bases; unmatched junction bases: 15. Per germline, CDR1 SNHLY and CDR2 FYNNEI. The CDR3 is 16 amino acids. The CDR3 nucleotides are TGTGCCAGCAATCCGGGACAGTCAATTTGGGAAGATACGCAGTATTTT. It translates to CASNPGQSIWEDTQYF.

The chain recombines TRBV28 with TRBJ1-3; D is ambiguous. The CDR3 spans 12 residues. CDR1 is MDHEN, CDR2 SYDVKM, per germline. V lost 6 bases and J lost 4, with 7 bases in between. The CDR3 DNA is TGTGCCAGCAGATCGGGGGGAAACACCATATATTTT. The encoded protein is CASRSGGNTIYF.

The V gene is TRBV28, the J gene TRBJ1-2; D is ambiguous. CDR1 is MDHEN, CDR2 SYDVKM, per germline. The ends were cut back, 3 bases at V and 2 bases at J, with 10 bases in the middle. This CDR3 contains 14 residues. The CDR3 reads CASSFLGLNYGYTF. The CDR3, as DNA: TGTGCCAGCAGTTTCCTTGGCCTCAACTATGGCTACACCTTC.